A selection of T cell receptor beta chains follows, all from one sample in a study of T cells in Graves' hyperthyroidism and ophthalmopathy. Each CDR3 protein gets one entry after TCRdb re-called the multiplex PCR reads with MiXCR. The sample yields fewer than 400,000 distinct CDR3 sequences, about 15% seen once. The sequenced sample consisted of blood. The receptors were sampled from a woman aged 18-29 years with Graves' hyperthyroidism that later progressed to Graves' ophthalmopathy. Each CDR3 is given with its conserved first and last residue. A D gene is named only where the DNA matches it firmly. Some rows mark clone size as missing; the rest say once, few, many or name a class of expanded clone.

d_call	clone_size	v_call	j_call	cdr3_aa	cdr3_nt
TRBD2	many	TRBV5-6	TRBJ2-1	CASSFNAGGYNEQFF	TGTGCCAGCAGCTTTAACGCGGGAGGATACAATGAGCAGTTCTTC
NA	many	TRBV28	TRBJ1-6	CASSLPGGSSPLHF	TGTGCCAGCAGTTTGCCGGGGGGGAGTTCACCCCTCCACTTT
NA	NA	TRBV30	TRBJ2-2	CALPRAQGTGELFF	TGTGCCCTCCCGCGGGCCCAGGGCACCGGGGAGCTGTTTTTT
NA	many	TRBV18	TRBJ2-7	CASSPTGAYEQYF	TGTGCCAGCTCACCAACCGGGGCCTACGAGCAGTACTTC
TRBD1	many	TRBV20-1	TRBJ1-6	CSAKNPQGGNSPLHF	TGCAGTGCTAAGAATCCACAGGGGGGGAATTCACCCCTCCACTTT
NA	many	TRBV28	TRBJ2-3	CATMVPSFSNTDTQYF	TGTGCCACCATGGTCCCCTCTTTCTCAAACACAGATACGCAGTATTTT
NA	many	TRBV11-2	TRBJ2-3	CASSLDLATGDTQYF	TGTGCCAGCAGCTTAGATCTTGCGACAGGAGATACGCAGTATTTT
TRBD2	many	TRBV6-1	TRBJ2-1	CASSFGLAGPYNEQFF	TGTGCCAGCAGTTTCGGACTAGCGGGGCCATACAATGAGCAGTTCTTC
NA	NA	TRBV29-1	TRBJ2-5	CSVGPRGETQYF	TGCAGCGTTGGCCCCCGGGGCGAGACCCAGTACTTC
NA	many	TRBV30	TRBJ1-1	CAWSVGSGVNTEAFF	TGTGCCTGGAGTGTCGGGTCAGGGGTGAACACTGAAGCTTTCTTT
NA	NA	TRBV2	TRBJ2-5	CASSDREETQYF	TGTGCCAGCAGTGACAGGGAGGAGACCCAGTACTTC
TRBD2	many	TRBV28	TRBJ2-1	CASRFGAGVGEQFF	TGTGCCAGCAGGTTTGGGGCGGGAGTGGGTGAGCAGTTCTTC
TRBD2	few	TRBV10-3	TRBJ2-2	CAISDPPRRDRATSGRGTGELFF	TGTGCCATCAGTGACCCGCCCCGCCGGGACAGGGCTACTAGCGGGAGGGGTACCGGGGAGCTGTTTTTT
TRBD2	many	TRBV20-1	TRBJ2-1	CSAKGTSGSWEQFF	TGCAGTGCCAAGGGGACTAGCGGGAGTTGGGAGCAGTTCTTC
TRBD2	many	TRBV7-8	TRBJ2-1	CASSLVAGGYNEQFF	TGTGCCAGCAGCTTAGTGGCGGGAGGTTACAATGAGCAGTTCTTC
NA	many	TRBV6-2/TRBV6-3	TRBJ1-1	CASSYLNANTEAFF	TGTGCCAGCAGTTACCTAAACGCGAACACTGAAGCTTTCTTT
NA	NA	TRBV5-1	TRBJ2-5	CASSLASTMETQYF	TGCGCCAGCAGCTTGGCTAGCACCATGGAGACCCAGTACTTC
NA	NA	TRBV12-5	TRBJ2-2	CASGLVLGTENTGELFF	TGTGCTAGTGGTTTGGTACTCGGGACGGAAAACACCGGGGAGCTGTTTTTT
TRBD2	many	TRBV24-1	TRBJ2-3	CATSERLAGTTDTQYF	TGTGCCACCAGTGAACGACTAGCGGGGACCACAGATACGCAGTATTTT
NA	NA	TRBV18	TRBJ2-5	CASSPTGTLQETQYF	TGTGCCAGCTCACCTACCGGGACACTCCAAGAGACCCAGTACTTC
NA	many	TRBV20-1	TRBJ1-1	CSARRGDTEAFF	TGCAGTGCCCGGCGAGGAGACACTGAAGCTTTCTTT
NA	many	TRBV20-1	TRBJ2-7	CSASVPGSREQYF	TGCAGTGCTAGTGTCCCGGGTTCTCGCGAGCAGTACTTC
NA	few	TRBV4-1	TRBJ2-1	CASGLRPGEQFF	TGCGCCAGCGGACTTCGACCCGGCGAGCAGTTCTTC
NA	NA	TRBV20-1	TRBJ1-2	CSARNARKRDGYTF	TGCAGTGCTAGGAACGCCAGAAAGAGGGATGGCTACACCTTC
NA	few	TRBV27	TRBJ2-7	CASSLIGGWRAYEQYF	TGTGCCAGCAGTTTAATAGGGGGGTGGAGGGCCTACGAGCAGTACTTC
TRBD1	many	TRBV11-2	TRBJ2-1	CASSLLPGQVQHEQFF	TGTGCCAGCAGCCTTTTACCGGGACAGGTACAGCATGAGCAGTTCTTC
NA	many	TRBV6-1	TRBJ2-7	CASSPSQGAGVGNEQYF	TGTGCCAGCAGCCCTAGCCAGGGGGCGGGAGTGGGGAACGAGCAGTACTTC
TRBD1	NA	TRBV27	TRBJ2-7	CASSFGPGQSYEQYF	TGTGCCAGCAGTTTCGGTCCGGGACAGAGTTACGAGCAGTACTTC
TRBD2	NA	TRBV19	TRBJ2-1	CASSPTLAGRSNEQFF	TGTGCCAGTAGCCCCACCTTAGCGGGAAGAAGCAATGAGCAGTTCTTC